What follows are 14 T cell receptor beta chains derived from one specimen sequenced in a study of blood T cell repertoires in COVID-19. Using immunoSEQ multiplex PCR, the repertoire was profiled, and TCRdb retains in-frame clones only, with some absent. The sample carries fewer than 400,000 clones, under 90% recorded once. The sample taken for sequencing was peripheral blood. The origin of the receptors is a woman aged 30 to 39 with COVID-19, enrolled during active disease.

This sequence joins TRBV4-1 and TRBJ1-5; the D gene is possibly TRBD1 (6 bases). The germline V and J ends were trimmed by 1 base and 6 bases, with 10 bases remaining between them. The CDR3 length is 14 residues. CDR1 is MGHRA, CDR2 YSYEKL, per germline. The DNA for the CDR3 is TGCGCCAGCAGCCAAGGGGGGCCGGGTCAGCCCCAGCATTTT. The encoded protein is CASSQGGPGQPQHF.

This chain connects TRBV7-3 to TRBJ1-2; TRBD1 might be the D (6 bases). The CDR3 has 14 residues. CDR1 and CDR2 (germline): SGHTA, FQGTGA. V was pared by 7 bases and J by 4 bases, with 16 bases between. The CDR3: CASTRSRGPYGYTF. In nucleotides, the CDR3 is TGTGCCAGCACGAGAAGCAGGGGTCCCTATGGCTACACCTTC.

This CDR3 reads CASSTPGRVGYTF. Written as DNA, the CDR3 is TGTGCCAGCAGCACCCCGGGGAGGGTCGGCTACACCTTC. This chain joins TRBV7-9 and TRBJ1-2, with D unresolved. Trimming pared 5 bases from V and 8 bases from J, leaving 15 bases between. The germline CDR1 and CDR2 sequences are SEHNR and FQNEAQ (reference sequence). The CDR3 has 13 residues.

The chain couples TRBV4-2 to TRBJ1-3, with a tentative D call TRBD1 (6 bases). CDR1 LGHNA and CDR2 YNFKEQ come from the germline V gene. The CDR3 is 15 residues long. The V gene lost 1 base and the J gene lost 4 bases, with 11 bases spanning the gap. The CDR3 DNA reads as TGTGCCAGCAGCCAAGCGGAAGGGACAGGAAACACCATATATTTT. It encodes CASSQAEGTGNTIYF.

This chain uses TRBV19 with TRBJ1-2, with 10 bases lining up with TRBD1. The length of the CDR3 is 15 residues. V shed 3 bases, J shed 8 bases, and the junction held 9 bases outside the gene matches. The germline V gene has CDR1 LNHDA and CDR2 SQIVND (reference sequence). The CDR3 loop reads CASSILRTGGRGYTF. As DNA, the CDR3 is TGTGCCAGTAGTATTCTGCGGACAGGGGGTAGAGGCTACACCTTC.

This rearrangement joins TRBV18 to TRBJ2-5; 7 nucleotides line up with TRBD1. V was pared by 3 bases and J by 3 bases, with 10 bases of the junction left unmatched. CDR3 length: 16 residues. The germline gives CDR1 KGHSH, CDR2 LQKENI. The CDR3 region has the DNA TGTGCCAGCTCACCGGTCCAAGGGACAGAGAAAGAGACCCAGTACTTC. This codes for CASSPVQGTEKETQYF.

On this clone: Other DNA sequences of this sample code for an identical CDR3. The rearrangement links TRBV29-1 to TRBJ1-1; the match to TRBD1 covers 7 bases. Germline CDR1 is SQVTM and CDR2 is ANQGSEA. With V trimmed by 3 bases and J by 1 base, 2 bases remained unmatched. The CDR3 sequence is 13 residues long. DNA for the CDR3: TGCAGCGTTGATGAGGGGGCGAACACTGAAGCTTTCTTT. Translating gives CSVDEGANTEAFF.

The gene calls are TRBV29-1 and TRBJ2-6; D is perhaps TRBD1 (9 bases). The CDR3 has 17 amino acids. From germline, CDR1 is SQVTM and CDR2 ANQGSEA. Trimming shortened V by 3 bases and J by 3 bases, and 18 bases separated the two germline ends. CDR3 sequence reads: CSVDGGDREDGANVLTF. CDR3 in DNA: TGCAGCGTTGACGGGGGGGACAGGGAGGATGGGGCCAACGTCCTGACTTTC.

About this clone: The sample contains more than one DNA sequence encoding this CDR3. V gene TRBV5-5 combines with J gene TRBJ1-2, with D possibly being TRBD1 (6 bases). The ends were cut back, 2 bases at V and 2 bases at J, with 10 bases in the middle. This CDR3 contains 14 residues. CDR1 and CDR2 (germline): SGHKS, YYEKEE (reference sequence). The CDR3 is CASSLQGSNYGYTF. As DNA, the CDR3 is TGTGCCAGCAGCTTACAGGGTTCGAACTATGGCTACACCTTC.

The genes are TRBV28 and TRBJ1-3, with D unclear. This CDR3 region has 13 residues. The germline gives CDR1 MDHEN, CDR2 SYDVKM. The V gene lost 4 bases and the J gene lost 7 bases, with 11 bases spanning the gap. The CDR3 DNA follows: TGTGCCAGCAGTTGGGGAGTTTGGAACACCATATATTTT. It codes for CASSWGVWNTIYF.

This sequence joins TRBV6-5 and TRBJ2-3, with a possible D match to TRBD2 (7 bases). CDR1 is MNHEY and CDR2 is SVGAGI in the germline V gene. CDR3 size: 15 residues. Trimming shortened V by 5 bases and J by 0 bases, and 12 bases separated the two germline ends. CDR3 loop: CASSPRGGSTDTQYF. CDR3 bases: TGTGCCAGCAGTCCGAGGGGGGGGAGCACAGATACGCAGTATTTT.

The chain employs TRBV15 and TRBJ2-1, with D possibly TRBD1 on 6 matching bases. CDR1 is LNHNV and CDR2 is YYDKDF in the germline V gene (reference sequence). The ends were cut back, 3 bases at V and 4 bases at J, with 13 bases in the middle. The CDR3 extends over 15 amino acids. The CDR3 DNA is TGTGCCACCAGCAGGGACAGACTGTTGTACAATGAGCAGTTCTTC. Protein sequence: CATSRDRLLYNEQFF.

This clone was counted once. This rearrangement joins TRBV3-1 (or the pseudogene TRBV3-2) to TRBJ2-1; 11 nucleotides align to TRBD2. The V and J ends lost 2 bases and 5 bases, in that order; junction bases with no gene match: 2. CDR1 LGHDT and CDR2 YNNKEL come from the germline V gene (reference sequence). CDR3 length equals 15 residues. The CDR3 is CASSQKLAGDNEQFF. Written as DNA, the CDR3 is TGTGCCAGCAGCCAAAAACTAGCGGGAGACAATGAGCAGTTCTTC.

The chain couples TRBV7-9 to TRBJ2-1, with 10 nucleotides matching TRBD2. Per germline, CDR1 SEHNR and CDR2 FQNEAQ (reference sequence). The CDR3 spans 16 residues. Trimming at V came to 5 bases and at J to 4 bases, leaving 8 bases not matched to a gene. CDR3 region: CASSTGLAATYNEQFF. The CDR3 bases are TGTGCCAGCAGCACAGGACTAGCGGCAACTTACAATGAGCAGTTCTTC.